This TCR beta chain stems from a study of blood T cell repertoires in COVID-19. Study at large: COVID-19 samples collected from the United States, Italy and Spain covered acute and convalescent phases.

This clone appeared once. Repertoires were generated with immunoSEQ multiplex PCR, while TCRdb's copy carries only in-frame clones and drops some. This sample has fewer than 250,000 clones, with roughly 90% found just once. The J segment lost 6 bases and the V segment lost 5 bases, leaving 8 bases of the junction unmatched. Per germline, CDR1 LGHNA and CDR2 YNFKEQ. This CDR3 region has 15 residues. V and J are TRBV4-2 and TRBJ2-1; 9 nucleotides line up with TRBD2. The TCR originated in a man in his sixties who had recovered from COVID-19. The sample comprised peripheral blood. In nucleotides, the CDR3 is TGTGCCAGCAGCTACGGGGTAGCGGGGGTCAATGAGCAGTTCTTC. Its translation: CASSYGVAGVNEQFF.